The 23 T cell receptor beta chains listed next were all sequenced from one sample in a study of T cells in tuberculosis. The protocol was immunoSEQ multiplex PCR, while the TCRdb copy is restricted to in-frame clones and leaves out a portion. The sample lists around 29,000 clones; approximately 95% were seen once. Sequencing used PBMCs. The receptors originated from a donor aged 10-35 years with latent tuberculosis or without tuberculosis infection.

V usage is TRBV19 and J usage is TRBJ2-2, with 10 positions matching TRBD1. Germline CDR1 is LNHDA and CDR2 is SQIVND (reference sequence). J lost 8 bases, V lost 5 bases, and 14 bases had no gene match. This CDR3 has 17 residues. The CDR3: CASSLRQGASLGGELFF. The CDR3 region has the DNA TGTGCCAGTAGTCTTCGACAGGGGGCCTCCCTGGGAGGGGAGCTGTTTTTT.

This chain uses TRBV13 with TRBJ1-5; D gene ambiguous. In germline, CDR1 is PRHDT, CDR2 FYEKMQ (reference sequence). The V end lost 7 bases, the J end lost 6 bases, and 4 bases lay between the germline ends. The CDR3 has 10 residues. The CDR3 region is CASTGQPQHF. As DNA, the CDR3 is TGTGCCAGCACGGGTCAGCCCCAGCATTTT.

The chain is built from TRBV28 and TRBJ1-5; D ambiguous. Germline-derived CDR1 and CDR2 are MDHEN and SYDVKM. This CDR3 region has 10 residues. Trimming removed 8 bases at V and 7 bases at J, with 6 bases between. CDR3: CASGHQPQHF. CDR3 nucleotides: TGTGCCAGCGGGCACCAGCCCCAGCATTTT.

CDR3: CASSSWTGEKWPQHF. CDR3 nucleotides: TGTGCCAGCAGTTCGTGGACAGGGGAGAAGTGGCCCCAGCATTTT. The chain combines TRBV27 with TRBJ1-5; 9 nucleotides match TRBD1. The trim removed 4 bases at V and 9 bases at J, leaving 10 bases unmatched. CDR3 length equals 15 residues. Germline V gene data show CDR1 as MNHEY and CDR2 as SMNVEV (reference sequence).

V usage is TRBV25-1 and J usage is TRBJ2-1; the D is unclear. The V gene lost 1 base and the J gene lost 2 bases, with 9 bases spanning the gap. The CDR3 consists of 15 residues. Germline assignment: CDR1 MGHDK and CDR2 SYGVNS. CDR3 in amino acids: CASSEFPVAYNEQFF. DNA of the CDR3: TGTGCCAGCAGTGAATTCCCAGTTGCCTACAATGAGCAGTTCTTC.

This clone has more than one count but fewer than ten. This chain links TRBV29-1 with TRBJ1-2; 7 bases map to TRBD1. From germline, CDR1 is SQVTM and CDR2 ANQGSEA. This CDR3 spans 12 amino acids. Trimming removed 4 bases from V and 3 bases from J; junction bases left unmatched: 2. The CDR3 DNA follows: TGCAGCGTTGGCGACAGGGACTATGGCTACACCTTC. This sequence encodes CSVGDRDYGYTF.

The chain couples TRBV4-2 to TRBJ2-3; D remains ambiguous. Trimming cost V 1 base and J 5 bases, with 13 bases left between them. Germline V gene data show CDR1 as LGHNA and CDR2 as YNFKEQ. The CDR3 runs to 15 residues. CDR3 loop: CASSQADLIGDTQYF. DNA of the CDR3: TGTGCCAGCAGCCAAGCAGACTTAATTGGAGATACGCAGTATTTT.

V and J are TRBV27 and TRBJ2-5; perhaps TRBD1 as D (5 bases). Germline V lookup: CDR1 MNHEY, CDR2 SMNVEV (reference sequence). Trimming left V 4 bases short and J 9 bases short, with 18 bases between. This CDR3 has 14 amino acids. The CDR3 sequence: CASSSRAGFRAQYF. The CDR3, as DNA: TGTGCCAGCAGTTCTCGGGCAGGGTTTCGGGCCCAGTACTTC.

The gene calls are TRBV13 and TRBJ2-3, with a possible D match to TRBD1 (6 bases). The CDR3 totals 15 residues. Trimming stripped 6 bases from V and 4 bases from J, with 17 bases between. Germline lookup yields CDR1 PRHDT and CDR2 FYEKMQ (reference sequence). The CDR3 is CASSIVGAPSDTQYF. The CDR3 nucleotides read TGTGCCAGCAGTATCGTGGGGGCGCCTTCAGATACGCAGTATTTT.

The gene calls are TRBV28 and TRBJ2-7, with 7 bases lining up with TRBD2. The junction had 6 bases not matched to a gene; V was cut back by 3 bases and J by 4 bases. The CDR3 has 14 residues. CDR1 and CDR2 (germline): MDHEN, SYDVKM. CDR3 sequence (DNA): TGTGCCAGCAGTTTCTATAGCGGGCGGTACGAGCAGTACTTC. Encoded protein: CASSFYSGRYEQYF.

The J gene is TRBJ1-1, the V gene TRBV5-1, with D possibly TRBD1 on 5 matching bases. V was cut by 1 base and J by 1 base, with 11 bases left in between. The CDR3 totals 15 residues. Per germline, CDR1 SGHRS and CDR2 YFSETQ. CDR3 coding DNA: TGCGCCAGCAGCTTGTTTGGACACCAGAACACTGAAGCTTTCTTT. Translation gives CASSLFGHQNTEAFF.

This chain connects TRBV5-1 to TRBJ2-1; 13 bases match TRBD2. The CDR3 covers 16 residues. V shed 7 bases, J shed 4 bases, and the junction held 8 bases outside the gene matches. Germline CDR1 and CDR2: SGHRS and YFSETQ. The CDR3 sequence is CASSGTSGTLYNEQFF. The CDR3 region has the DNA TGCGCCAGCTCCGGGACTAGCGGGACTCTATACAATGAGCAGTTCTTC. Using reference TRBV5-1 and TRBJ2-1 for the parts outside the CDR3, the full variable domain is KAGVTQTPRYLIKTRGQQVTLSCSPISGHRSVSWYQQTPGQGLQFLFEYFSETQRNKGNFPGRFSGRQFSNSRSEMNVSTLELGDSALYLCASSGTSGTLYNEQFFGPGTRLTVL.

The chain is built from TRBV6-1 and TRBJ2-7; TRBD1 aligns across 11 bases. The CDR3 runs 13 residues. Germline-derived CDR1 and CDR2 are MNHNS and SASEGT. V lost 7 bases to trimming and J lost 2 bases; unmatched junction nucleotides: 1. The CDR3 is CASKGQGAYEQYF. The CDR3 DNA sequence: TGTGCCAGCAAGGGACAGGGGGCCTACGAGCAGTACTTC.

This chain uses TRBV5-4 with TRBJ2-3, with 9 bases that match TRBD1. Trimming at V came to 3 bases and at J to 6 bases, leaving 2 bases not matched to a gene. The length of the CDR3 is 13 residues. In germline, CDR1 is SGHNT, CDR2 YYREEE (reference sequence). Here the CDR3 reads CASSWDRADTQYF. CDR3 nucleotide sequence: TGTGCCAGCAGCTGGGACAGGGCGGATACGCAGTATTTT.

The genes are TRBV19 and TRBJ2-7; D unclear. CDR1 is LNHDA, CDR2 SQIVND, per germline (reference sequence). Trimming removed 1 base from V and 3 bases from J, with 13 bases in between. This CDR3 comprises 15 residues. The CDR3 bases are TGTGCCAGTAGTATAGCTCAGAAACCCCACTACGAGCAGTACTTC. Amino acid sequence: CASSIAQKPHYEQYF.

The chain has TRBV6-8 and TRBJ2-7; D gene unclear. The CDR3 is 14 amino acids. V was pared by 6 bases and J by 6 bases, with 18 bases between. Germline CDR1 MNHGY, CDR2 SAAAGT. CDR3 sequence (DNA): TGTGCCAGCAGGTTAGCTCGCCTCTATTCCGAGCAGTACTTC. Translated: CASRLARLYSEQYF.

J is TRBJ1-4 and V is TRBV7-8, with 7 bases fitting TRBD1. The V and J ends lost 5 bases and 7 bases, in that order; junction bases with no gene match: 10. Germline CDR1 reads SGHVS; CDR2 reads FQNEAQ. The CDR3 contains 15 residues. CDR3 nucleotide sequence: TGTGCCAGCAGCCTCTCAGGGGGAATACGTGAAAAACTGTTTTTT. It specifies CASSLSGGIREKLFF. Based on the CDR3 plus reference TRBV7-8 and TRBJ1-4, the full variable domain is GAGVSQSPRYKVAKRGQDVALRCDPISGHVSLFWYQQALGQGPEFLTYFQNEAQLDKSGLPSDRFFAERPEGSVSTLKIQRTQQEDSAVYLCASSLSGGIREKLFFGSGTQLSVL.

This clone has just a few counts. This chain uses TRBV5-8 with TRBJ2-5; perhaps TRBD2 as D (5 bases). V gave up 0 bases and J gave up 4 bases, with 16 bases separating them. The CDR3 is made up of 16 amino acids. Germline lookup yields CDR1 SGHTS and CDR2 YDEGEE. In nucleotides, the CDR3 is TGTGCCAGCAGCTTGGGAGCGGACCCCGGCCTAGAGACCCAGTACTTC. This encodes CASSLGADPGLETQYF. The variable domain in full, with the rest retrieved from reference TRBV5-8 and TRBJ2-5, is EAGVTQSPTHLIKTRGQQATLRCSPISGHTSVYWYQQALGLGLQFLLWYDEGEERNRGNFPPRFSGRQFPNYSSELNVNALELEDSALYLCASSLGADPGLETQYFGPGTRLLVL.

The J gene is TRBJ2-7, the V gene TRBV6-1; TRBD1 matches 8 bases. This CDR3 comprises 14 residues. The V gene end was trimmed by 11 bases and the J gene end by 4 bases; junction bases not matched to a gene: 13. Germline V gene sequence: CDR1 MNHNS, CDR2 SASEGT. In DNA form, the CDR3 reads TGTGCCGGAGGGACAGGATCTATGATTTACGAGCAGTACTTC. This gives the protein CAGGTGSMIYEQYF.

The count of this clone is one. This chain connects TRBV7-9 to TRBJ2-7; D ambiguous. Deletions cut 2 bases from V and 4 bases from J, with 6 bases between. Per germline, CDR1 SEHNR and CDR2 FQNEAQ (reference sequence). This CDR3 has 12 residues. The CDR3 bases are TGTGCCAGCAGCTTATCTTATTACGAGCAGTACTTC. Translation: CASSLSYYEQYF.

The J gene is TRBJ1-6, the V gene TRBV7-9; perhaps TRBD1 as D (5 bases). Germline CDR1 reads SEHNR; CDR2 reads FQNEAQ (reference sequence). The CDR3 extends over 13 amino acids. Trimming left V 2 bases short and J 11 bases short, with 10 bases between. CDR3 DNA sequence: TGTGCCAGCAGCTTATCAGGAGGGGCACCCCTCCACTTT. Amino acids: CASSLSGGAPLHF.

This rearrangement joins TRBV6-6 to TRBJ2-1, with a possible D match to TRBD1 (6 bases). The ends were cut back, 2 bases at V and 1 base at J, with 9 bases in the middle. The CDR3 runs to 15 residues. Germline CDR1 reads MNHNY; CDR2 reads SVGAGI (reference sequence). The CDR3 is CASSYSRGSYNEQFF. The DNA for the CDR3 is TGTGCCAGCAGTTACAGCAGGGGATCCTACAATGAGCAGTTCTTC.

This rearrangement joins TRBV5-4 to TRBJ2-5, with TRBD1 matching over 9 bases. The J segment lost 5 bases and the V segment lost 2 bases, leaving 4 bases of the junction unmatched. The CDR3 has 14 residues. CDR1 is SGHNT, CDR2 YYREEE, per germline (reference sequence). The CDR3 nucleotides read TGTGCCAGCAGCTTACAGGGGGCGGATGAGACCCAGTACTTC. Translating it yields CASSLQGADETQYF. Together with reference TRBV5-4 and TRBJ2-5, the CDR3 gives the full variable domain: ETGVTQSPTHLIKTRGQQVTLRCSSQSGHNTVSWYQQALGQGPQFIFQYYREEENGRGNFPPRFSGLQFPNYSSELNVNALELDDSALYLCASSLQGADETQYFGPGTRLLVL.